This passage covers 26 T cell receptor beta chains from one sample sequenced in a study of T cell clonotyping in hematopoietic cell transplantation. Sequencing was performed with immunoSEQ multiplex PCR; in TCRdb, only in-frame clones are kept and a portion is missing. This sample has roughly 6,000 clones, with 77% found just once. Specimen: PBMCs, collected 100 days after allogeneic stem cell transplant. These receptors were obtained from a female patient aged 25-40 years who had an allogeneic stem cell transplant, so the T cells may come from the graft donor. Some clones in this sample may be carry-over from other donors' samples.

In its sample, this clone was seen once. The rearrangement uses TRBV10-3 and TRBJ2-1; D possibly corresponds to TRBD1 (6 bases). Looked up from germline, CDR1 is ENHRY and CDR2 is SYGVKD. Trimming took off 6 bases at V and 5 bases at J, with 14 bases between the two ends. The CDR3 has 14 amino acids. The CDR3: CAISGTPNNNEQFF. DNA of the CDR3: TGTGCCATCAGCGGGACACCCAATAACAATGAGCAGTTCTTC.

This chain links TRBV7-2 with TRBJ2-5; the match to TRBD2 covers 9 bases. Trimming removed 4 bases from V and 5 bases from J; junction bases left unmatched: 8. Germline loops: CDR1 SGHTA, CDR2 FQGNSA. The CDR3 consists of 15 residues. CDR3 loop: CASSYEAGGRETQYF. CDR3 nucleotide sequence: TGTGCCAGCAGCTATGAAGCGGGGGGAAGGGAGACCCAGTACTTC.

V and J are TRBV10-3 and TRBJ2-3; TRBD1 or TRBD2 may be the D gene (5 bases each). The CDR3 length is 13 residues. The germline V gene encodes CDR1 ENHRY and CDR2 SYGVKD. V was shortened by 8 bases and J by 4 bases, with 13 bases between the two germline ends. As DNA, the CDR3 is TGTGCCATCTTGGGACCAAAAGCAGATACGCAGTATTTT. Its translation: CAILGPKADTQYF.

The DNA of the CDR3 is TGCAGTGCTGCAAACTCCTATGGCTACACCTTC. Protein sequence: CSAANSYGYTF. This chain joins TRBV20-1 and TRBJ1-2, with no clear D. In germline, CDR1 is DFQATT, CDR2 SNEGSKA (reference sequence). Between the trimmed V and J ends, which lost 5 bases and 4 bases, there was a span of 8 bases. The CDR3 has 11 residues.

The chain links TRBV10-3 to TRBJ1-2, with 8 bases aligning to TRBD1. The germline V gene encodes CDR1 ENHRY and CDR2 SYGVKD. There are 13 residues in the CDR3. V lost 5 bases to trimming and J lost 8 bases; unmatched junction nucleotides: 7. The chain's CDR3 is CAISPGQGRGYTF. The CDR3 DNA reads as TGTGCCATCAGTCCCGGACAGGGAAGGGGCTACACCTTC.

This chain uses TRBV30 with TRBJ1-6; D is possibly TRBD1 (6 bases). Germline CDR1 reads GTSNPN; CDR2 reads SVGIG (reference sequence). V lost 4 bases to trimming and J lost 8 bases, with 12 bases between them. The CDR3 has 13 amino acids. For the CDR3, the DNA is TGTGCCTGGAACCGGGGGCGTGATTCACCCCTCCACTTT. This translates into CAWNRGRDSPLHF.

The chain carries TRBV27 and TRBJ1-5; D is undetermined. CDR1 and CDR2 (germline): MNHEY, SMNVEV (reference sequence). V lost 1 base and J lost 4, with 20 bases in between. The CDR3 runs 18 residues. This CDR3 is CASSLWLIHCSPNQPQHF. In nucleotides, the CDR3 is TGTGCCAGCAGTTTATGGCTGATACATTGCAGTCCAAATCAGCCCCAGCATTTT.

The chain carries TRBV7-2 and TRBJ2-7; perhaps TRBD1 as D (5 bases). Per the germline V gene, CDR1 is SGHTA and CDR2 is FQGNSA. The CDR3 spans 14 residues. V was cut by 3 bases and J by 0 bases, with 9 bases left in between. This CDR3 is CASSFYRSSYEQYF. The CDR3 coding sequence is TGTGCCAGCAGCTTTTACAGGAGCTCCTACGAGCAGTACTTC.

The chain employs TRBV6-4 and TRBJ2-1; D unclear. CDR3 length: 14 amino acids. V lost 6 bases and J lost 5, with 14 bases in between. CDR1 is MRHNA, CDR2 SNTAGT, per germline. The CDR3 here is CASRETGNDNEQFF. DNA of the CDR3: TGTGCCAGCAGAGAAACTGGAAACGACAATGAGCAGTTCTTC.

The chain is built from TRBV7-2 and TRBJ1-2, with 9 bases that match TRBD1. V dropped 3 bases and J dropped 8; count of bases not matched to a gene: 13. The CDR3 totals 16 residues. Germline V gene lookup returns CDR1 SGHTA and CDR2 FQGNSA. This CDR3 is CASSLRGRGQGQGYTF. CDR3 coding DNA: TGTGCCAGCAGCTTGAGGGGTCGAGGACAGGGGCAAGGCTACACCTTC.

The DNA of the CDR3 is TGTGCCAGCAGTGAATACGGGACAGGGAGAAACACCATATATTTT. The encoded protein is CASSEYGTGRNTIYF. The gene calls are TRBV25-1 and TRBJ1-3, with 9 bases aligning to TRBD1. Germline V gene sequence: CDR1 MGHDK, CDR2 SYGVNS. This CDR3 is 15 amino acids long. The V and J ends lost 0 bases and 5 bases, in that order; junction bases with no gene match: 2.

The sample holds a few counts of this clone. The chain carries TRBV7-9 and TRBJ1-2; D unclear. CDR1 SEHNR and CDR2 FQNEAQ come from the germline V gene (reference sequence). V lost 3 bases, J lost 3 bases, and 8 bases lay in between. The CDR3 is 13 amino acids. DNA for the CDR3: TGTGCCAGCAGCTTCGCAGCTTACTATGGCTACACCTTC. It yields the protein CASSFAAYYGYTF.

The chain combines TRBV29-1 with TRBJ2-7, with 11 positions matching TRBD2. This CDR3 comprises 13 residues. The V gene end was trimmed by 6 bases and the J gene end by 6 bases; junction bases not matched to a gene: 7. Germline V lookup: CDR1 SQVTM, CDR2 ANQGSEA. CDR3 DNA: TGCAGCGTGGGTAGCGGGAGGGCCCCCGAGCAGTACTTC. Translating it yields CSVGSGRAPEQYF.

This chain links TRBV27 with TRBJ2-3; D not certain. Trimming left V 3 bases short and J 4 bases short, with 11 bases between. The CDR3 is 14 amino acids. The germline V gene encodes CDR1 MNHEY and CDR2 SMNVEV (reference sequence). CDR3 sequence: CASSFGVLPDTQYF. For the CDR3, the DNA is TGTGCCAGCAGTTTTGGTGTACTCCCAGATACGCAGTATTTT.

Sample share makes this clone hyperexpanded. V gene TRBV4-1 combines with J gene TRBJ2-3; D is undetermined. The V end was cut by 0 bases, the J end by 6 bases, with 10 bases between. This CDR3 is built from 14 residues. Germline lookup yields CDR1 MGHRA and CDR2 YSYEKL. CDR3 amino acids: CASSQDQPGDTQYF. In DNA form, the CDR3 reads TGCGCCAGCAGCCAAGATCAACCAGGCGATACGCAGTATTTT.

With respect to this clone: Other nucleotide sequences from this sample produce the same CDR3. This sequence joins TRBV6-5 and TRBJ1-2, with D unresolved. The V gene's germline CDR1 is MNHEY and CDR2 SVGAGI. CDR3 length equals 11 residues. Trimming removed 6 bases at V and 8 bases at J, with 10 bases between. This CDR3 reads CASSSLLGYTF. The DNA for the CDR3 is TGTGCCAGCAGCTCTCTTTTAGGCTACACCTTC.

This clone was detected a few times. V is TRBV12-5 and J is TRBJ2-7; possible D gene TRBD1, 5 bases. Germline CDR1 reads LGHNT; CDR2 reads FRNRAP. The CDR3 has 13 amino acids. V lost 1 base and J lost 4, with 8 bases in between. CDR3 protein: CASGLGRVYEQYF. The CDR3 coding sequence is TGTGCTAGTGGTTTGGGCAGGGTGTACGAGCAGTACTTC.

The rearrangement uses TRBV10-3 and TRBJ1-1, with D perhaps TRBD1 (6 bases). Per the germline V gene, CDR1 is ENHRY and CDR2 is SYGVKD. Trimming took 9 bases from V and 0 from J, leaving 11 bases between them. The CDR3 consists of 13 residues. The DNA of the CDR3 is TGTGCCATTAGGACAGATATGAACACTGAAGCTTTCTTT. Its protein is CAIRTDMNTEAFF.

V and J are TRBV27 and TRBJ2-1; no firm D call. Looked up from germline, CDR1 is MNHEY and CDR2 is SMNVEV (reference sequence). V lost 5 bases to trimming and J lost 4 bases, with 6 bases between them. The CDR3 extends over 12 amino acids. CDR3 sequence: CASSPSYNEQFF. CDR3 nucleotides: TGTGCCAGCAGTCCGTCATACAATGAGCAGTTCTTC.

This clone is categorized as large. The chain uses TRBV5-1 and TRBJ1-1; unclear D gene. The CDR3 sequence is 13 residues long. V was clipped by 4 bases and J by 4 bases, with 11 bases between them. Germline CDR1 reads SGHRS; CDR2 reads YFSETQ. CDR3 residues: CASSPWTVTEAFF. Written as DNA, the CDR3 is TGCGCCAGCAGCCCTTGGACGGTCACTGAAGCTTTCTTT. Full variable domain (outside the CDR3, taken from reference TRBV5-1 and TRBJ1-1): KAGVTQTPRYLIKTRGQQVTLSCSPISGHRSVSWYQQTPGQGLQFLFEYFSETQRNKGNFPGRFSGRQFSNSRSEMNVSTLELGDSALYLCASSPWTVTEAFFGQGTRLTVV.

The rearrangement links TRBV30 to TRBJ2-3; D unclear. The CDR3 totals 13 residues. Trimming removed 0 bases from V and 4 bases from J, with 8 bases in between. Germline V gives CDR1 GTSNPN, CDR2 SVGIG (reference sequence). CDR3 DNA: TGTGCCTGGAGTGTAGACGTCCCAGATACGCAGTATTTT. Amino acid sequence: CAWSVDVPDTQYF.

For the CDR3, the DNA is TGCGCCAGCAGCCAAGCAGGGACTAATGAAAAACTGTTTTTT. This sequence encodes CASSQAGTNEKLFF. The chain couples TRBV4-3 to TRBJ1-4; D may be TRBD1 (5 bases). CDR1 LGHNA and CDR2 YSLEER come from the germline V gene. The germline V and J ends were trimmed by 1 base and 2 bases, with 5 bases remaining between them. The length of the CDR3 is 14 residues.

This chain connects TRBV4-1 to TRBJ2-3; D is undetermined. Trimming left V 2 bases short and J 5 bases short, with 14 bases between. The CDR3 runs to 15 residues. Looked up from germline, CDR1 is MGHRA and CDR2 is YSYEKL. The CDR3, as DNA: TGCGCCAGCAGCCAACAGGAGCGCGTGGGAGATACGCAGTATTTT. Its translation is CASSQQERVGDTQYF.

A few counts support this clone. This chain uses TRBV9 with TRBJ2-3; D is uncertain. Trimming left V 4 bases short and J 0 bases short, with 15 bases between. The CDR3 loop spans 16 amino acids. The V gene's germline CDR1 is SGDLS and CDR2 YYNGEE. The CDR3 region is CASSPAVSTSTDTQYF. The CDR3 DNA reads TGTGCCAGCAGCCCCGCGGTCTCAACTAGCACAGATACGCAGTATTTT. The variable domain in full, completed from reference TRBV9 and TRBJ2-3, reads DSGVTQTPKHLITATGQRVTLRCSPRSGDLSVYWYQQSLDQGLQFLIQYYNGEERAKGNILERFSAQQFPDLHSELNLSSLELGDSALYFCASSPAVSTSTDTQYFGPGTRLTVL.

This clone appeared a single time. CDR3 sequence (DNA): TGTGCCAGCAGCCAAGATTTGGGATCCTATGGCTACACCTTC. Its protein product is CASSQDLGSYGYTF. V and J are TRBV4-2 and TRBJ1-2; D ambiguous. CDR3 length: 14 amino acids. CDR1 is LGHNA and CDR2 is YNFKEQ in the germline V gene. The V end was cut by 0 bases, the J end by 4 bases, with 9 bases between.

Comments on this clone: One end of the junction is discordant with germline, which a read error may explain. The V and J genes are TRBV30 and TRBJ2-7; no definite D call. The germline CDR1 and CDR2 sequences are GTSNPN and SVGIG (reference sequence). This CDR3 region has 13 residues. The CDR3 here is CAWSGNPTHPPHF. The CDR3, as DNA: TGTGCCTGGAGTGGCAATCCGACTCACCCGCCGCACTTC.